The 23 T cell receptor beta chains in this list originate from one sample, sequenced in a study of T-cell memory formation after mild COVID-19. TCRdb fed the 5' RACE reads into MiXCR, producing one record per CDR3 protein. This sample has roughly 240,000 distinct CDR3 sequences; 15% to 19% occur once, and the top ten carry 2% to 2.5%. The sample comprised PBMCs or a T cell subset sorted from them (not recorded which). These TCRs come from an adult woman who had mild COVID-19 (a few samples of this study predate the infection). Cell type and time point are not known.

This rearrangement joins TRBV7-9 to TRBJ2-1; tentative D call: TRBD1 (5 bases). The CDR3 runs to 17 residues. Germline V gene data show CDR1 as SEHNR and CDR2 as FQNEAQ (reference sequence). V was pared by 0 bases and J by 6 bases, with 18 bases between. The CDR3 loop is CASSLAPRADGVNEQFF. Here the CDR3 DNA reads TGTGCCAGCAGCTTAGCCCCCAGGGCTGACGGCGTCAATGAGCAGTTCTTC.

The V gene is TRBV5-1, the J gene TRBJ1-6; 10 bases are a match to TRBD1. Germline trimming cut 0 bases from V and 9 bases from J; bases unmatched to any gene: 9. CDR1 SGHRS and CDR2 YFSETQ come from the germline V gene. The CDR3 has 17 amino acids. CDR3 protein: CASSLDPTGQGGSPLHF. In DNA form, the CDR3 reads TGCGCCAGCAGCTTGGACCCGACCGGACAGGGGGGTTCACCCCTCCACTTT.

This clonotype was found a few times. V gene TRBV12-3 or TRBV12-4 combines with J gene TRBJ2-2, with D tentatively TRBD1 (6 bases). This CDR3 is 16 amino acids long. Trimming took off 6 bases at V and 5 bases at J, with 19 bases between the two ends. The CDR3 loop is CASSPGVRIQTGELFF. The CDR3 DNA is TGTGCCAGCAGCCCAGGGGTGAGAATTCAAACCGGGGAGCTGTTTTTT.

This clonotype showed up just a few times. DNA for the CDR3: TGTGCCAGCGAGAGCGGGAGAACTGAAGCTTTCTTT. Its translation is CASESGRTEAFF. The rearrangement uses TRBV5-6 and TRBJ1-1; D not certain. The CDR3 length is 12 residues. V gave up 7 bases and J gave up 5 bases, with 12 bases separating them. Germline CDR1 is SGHDT and CDR2 is YYEEEE. The full variable domain, with the rest looked up from reference TRBV5-6 and TRBJ1-1, is DAGVTQSPTHLIKTRGQQVTLRCSPKSGHDTVSWYQQALGQGPQFIFQYYEEEERQRGNFPDRFSGHQFPNYSSELNVNALLLGDSALYLCASESGRTEAFFGQGTRLTVV.

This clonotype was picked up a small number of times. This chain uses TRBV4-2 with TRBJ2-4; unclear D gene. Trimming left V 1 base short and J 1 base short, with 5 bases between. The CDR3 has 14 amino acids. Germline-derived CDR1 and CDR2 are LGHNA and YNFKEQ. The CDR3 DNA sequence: TGTGCCAGCAGCCAAGGGGTGGCCAAAAACATTCAGTACTTC. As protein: CASSQGVAKNIQYF.

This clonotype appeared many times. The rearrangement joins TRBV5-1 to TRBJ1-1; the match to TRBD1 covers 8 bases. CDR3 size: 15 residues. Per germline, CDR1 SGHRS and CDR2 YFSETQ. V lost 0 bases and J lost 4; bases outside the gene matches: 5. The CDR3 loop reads CASSLGKTGVTEAFF. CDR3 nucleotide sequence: TGCGCCAGCAGCTTGGGGAAGACAGGGGTCACTGAAGCTTTCTTT.

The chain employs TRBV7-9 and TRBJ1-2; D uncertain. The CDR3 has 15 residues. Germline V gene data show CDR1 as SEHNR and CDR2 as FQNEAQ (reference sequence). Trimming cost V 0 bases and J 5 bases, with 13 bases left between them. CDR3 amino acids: CASSLAGPSFYGYTF. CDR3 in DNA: TGTGCCAGCAGCTTAGCAGGCCCCTCCTTTTATGGCTACACCTTC.

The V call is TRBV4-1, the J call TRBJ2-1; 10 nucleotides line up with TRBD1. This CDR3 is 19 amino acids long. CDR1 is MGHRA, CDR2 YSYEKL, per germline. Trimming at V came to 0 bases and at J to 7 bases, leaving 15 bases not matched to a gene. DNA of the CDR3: TGCGCCAGCAGCCAAGATGGGGGACAGGGGAGGGCGTCTAGGAATGAGCAGTTCTTC. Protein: CASSQDGGQGRASRNEQFF.

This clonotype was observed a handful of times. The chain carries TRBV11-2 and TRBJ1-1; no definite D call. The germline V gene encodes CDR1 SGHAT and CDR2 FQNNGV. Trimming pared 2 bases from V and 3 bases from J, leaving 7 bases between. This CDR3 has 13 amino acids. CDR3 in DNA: TGTGCCAGCAGCTTAAGGTCTGACACTGAAGCTTTCTTT. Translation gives CASSLRSDTEAFF.

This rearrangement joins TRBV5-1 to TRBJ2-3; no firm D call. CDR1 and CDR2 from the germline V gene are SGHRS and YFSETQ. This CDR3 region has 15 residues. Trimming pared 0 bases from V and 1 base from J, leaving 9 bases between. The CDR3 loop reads CASSLDQSRTDTQYF. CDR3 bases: TGCGCCAGCAGCTTGGATCAGAGTCGCACAGATACGCAGTATTTT.

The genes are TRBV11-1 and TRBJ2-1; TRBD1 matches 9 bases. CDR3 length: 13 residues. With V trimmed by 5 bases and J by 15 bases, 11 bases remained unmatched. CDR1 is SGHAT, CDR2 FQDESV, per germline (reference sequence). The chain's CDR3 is CASSTRPGQGTFF. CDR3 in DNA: TGTGCCAGCAGCACCCGCCCGGGACAGGGTACGTTCTTC.

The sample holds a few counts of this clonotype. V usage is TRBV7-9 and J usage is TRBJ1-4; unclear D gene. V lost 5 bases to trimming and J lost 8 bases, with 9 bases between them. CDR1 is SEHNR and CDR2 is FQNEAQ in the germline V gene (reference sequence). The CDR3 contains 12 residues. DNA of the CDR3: TGTGCCAGCAGCCGCCTTAGGGAAAAACTGTTTTTT. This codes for CASSRLREKLFF.

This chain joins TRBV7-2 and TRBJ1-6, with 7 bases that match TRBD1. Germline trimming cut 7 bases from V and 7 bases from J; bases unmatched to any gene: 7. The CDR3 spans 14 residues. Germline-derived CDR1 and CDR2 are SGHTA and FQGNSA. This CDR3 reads CASTSGTANSPLHF. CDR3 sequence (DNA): TGTGCCAGCACCTCCGGGACAGCCAATTCACCCCTCCACTTT.

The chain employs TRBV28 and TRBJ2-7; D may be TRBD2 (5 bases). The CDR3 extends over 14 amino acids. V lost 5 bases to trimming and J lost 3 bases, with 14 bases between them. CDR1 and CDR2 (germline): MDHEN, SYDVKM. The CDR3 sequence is CASSMAGRIYEQYV. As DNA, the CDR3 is TGTGCCAGCAGTATGGCGGGCAGGATCTACGAGCAGTACGTC.

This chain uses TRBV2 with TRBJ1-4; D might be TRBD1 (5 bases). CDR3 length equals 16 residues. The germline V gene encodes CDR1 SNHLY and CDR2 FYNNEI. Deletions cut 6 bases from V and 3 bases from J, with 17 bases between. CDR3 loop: CASRGFRDGSNEKLFF. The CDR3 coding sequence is TGTGCCAGCAGGGGATTCCGGGACGGCTCTAATGAAAAACTGTTTTTT.

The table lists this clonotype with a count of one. CDR3 region: CASSNPQLRTEAFF. CDR3 DNA sequence: TGCGCCAGCAGCAACCCACAGTTGAGGACTGAAGCTTTCTTT. This chain joins TRBV5-1 and TRBJ1-1; no definite D call. V lost 4 bases, J lost 5 bases, and 15 bases lay in between. The CDR3 spans 14 residues. CDR1 is SGHRS and CDR2 is YFSETQ in the germline V gene.

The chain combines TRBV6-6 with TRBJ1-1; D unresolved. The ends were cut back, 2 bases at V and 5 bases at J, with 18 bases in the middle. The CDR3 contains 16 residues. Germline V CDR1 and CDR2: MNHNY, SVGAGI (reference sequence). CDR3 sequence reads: CASSYGVVDYKTEAFF. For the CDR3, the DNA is TGTGCCAGCAGTTACGGGGTAGTGGATTATAAGACTGAAGCTTTCTTT.

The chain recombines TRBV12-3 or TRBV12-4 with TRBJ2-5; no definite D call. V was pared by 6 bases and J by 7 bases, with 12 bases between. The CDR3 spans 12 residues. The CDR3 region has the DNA TGTGCCAGCAGCACGGGTCTGCCGACCCAGTACTTC. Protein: CASSTGLPTQYF.

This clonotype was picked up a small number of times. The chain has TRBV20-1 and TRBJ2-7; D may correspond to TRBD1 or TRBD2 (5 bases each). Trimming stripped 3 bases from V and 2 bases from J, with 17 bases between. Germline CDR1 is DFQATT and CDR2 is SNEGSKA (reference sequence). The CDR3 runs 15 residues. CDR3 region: CSARARDHSTYEQYF. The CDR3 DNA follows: TGCAGTGCTAGGGCTCGGGACCACTCGACCTACGAGCAGTACTTC.

The CDR3 DNA follows: TGCAGTGCTAGAGACAGGGGGTCGGGGGGTGAAAAACTGTTTTTT. This sequence encodes CSARDRGSGGEKLFF. This rearrangement joins TRBV20-1 to TRBJ1-4; 7 bases line up with TRBD1. Per the germline V gene, CDR1 is DFQATT and CDR2 is SNEGSKA (reference sequence). Trimming cost V 0 bases and J 7 bases; bases outside gene matches: 8. CDR3 size: 15 residues.

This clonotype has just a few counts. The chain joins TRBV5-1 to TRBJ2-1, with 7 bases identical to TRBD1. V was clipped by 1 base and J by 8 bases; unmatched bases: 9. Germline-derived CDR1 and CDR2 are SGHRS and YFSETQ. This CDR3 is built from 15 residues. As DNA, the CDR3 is TGCGCCAGCAGCTTGAAGGGGGCGAAGGGAGATGAGCAGTTCTTC. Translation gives CASSLKGAKGDEQFF. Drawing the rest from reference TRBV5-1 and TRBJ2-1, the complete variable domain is KAGVTQTPRYLIKTRGQQVTLSCSPISGHRSVSWYQQTPGQGLQFLFEYFSETQRNKGNFPGRFSGRQFSNSRSEMNVSTLELGDSALYLCASSLKGAKGDEQFFGPGTRLTVL.

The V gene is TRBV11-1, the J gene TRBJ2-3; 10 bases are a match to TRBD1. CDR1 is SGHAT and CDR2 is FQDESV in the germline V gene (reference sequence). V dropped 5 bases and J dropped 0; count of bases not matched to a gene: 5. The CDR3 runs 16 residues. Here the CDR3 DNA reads TGTGCCAGCAGCCCGACAGGGGGCGGGAGCACAGATACGCAGTATTTT. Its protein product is CASSPTGGGSTDTQYF.

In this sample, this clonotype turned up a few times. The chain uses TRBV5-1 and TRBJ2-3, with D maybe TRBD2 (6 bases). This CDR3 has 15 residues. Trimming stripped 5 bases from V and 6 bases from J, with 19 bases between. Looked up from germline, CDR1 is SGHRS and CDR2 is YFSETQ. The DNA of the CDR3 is TGCGCCAGCAGACGGGGGTTCCCGGGGGAGGATACGCAGTATTTT. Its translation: CASRRGFPGEDTQYF. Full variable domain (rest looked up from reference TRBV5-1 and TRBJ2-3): KAGVTQTPRYLIKTRGQQVTLSCSPISGHRSVSWYQQTPGQGLQFLFEYFSETQRNKGNFPGRFSGRQFSNSRSEMNVSTLELGDSALYLCASRRGFPGEDTQYFGPGTRLTVL.